Below, 10 T cell receptor beta chains from the same sample are listed, as sequenced in a study of neurological immune-mediated disorders. One entry per CDR3 protein results from TCRdb running MiXCR on the 5' RACE reads. The sample has some 57,000 distinct CDR3 sequences; over 3.5% are singletons. The specimen sequenced was PBMCs. These receptors were collected from a man in his sixties with multiple sclerosis.

In this sample, this clonotype turned up many times. The CDR3 DNA follows: TGCAGTGCTAGAGGGACTAGCGCACAAGAGACCCAGTACTTC. It is translated as CSARGTSAQETQYF. This chain links TRBV20-1 with TRBJ2-5; TRBD2 matches at 9 bases. The CDR3 is made up of 14 amino acids. Germline V lookup: CDR1 DFQATT, CDR2 SNEGSKA (reference sequence). Trimming removed 1 base from V and 2 bases from J; junction bases left unmatched: 2.

This clonotype was observed a few times. The chain employs TRBV15 and TRBJ1-1; weak D call: TRBD1 (6 bases). The CDR3 consists of 15 residues. V was shortened by 0 bases and J by 0 bases, with 8 bases between the two germline ends. The germline CDR1 and CDR2 sequences are LNHNV and YYDKDF (reference sequence). CDR3 in DNA: TGTGCCACCAGCAGAGATCGGACAGTGAACACTGAAGCTTTCTTT. Its translation is CATSRDRTVNTEAFF.

This clonotype was seen many times. The chain links TRBV18 to TRBJ2-2; no clear D gene. This CDR3 comprises 13 residues. V gave up 4 bases and J gave up 4 bases, with 7 bases separating them. Germline V gene data show CDR1 as KGHSH and CDR2 as LQKENI. CDR3 in DNA: TGTGCCAGCTCACTTTTGGTCACCGGGGAGCTGTTTTTT. As protein: CASSLLVTGELFF.

The sample holds many counts of this clonotype. This chain joins TRBV28 and TRBJ1-5, with D unclear. The V and J ends lost 7 bases and 1 base respectively, with 11 bases between them. Germline lookup yields CDR1 MDHEN and CDR2 SYDVKM. The CDR3 loop spans 14 amino acids. The CDR3 nucleotides are TGTGCCAGCACCCAGATGGGGAGCAATCAGCCCCAGCATTTT. Amino acid sequence: CASTQMGSNQPQHF.

In this sample, this clonotype turned up many times. The chain has TRBV20-1 and TRBJ2-1, with D unclear. Germline CDR1 and CDR2: DFQATT and SNEGSKA (reference sequence). Trimming took off 2 bases at V and 3 bases at J, with 14 bases between the two ends. This CDR3 is 15 amino acids long. The CDR3 DNA reads TGCAGTGCTAGAATAAGTCCCGTGAGCTACAATGAGCAGTTCTTC. Protein: CSARISPVSYNEQFF.

The sample holds a few counts of this clonotype. This rearrangement joins TRBV3-1 to TRBJ2-1, with a weak D call TRBD2 (7 bases). Per germline, CDR1 LGHDT and CDR2 YNNKEL (reference sequence). This CDR3 is 11 amino acids long. V shed 4 bases and J shed 10 bases, with 8 bases lying between them. In DNA, the CDR3 is TGTGCCAGCAGCCGGGGGGGCGAGCAGTTCTTC. It translates to CASSRGGEQFF.

There are many counts of this clonotype. The V call is TRBV6-5, the J call TRBJ2-5, with 12 positions matching TRBD2. The junction had 15 bases not matched to a gene; V was cut back by 2 bases and J by 2 bases. This CDR3 comprises 20 residues. Germline CDR1 and CDR2: MNHEY and SVGAGI. The CDR3 DNA sequence: TGTGCCAGCAGTTACCCAGGACTAGCGGGGAACCGAGGACTGCAAGAGACCCAGTACTTC. Amino acids: CASSYPGLAGNRGLQETQYF.

In its sample, this clonotype was seen many times. The rearrangement joins TRBV19 to TRBJ2-7; TRBD1 or TRBD2 may be the D gene (5 bases each). Trimming removed 1 base at V and 2 bases at J, with 15 bases between. CDR1 is LNHDA, CDR2 SQIVND, per germline (reference sequence). The CDR3 extends over 16 amino acids. In nucleotides, the CDR3 is TGTGCCAGTAGTATAGGTCCGCCTCCGGGACCCTACGAGCAGTACTTC. This gives the protein CASSIGPPPGPYEQYF.

This clonotype was recorded many times. J is TRBJ2-7 and V is TRBV18, with D possibly being TRBD1 or TRBD2 (6 bases each). Germline CDR1 is KGHSH and CDR2 is LQKENI. V lost 4 bases and J 0 bases, leaving 10 bases between the germline ends. The CDR3 runs to 14 residues. In DNA form, the CDR3 reads TGTGCCAGCTCACGGGGGGCTAGCTCCTACGAGCAGTACTTC. This codes for CASSRGASSYEQYF.

This clonotype was found many times. This chain links TRBV9 with TRBJ1-1; perhaps TRBD1 as D (5 bases). Trimming cost V 0 bases and J 2 bases, with 14 bases left between them. The germline gives CDR1 SGDLS, CDR2 YYNGEE. The CDR3 runs to 16 residues. The CDR3 sequence: CASSVDPPGTNTEAFF. DNA of the CDR3: TGTGCCAGCAGCGTAGACCCCCCGGGGACCAACACTGAAGCTTTCTTT.